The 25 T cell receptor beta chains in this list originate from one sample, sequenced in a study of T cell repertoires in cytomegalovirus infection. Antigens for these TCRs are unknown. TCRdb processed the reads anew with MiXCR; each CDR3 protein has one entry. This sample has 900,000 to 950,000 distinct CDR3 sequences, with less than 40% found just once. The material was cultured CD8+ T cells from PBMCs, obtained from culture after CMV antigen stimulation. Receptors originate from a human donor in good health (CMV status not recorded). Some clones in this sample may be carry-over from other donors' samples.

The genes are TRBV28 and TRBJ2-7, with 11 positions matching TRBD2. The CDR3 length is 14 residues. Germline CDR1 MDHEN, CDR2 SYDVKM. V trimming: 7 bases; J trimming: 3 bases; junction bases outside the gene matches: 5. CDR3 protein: CASTGSGGVYEQYV. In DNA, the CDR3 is TGTGCCAGCACTGGTAGCGGGGGGGTCTACGAGCAGTACGTC.

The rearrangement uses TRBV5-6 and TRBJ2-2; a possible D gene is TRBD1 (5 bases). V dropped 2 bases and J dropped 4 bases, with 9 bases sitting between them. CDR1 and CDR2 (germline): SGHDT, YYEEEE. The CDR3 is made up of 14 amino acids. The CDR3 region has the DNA TGTGCCAGCAGCTTTACAGGCAGCACCGGGGAGCTGTTTTTT. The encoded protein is CASSFTGSTGELFF.

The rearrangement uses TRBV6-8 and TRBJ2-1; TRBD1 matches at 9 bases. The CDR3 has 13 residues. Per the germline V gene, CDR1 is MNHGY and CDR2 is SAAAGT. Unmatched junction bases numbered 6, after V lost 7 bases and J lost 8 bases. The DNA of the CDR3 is TGTGCCAGCATTAGCGGACAGGGGTATGAGCAGTTCTTC. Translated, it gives CASISGQGYEQFF.

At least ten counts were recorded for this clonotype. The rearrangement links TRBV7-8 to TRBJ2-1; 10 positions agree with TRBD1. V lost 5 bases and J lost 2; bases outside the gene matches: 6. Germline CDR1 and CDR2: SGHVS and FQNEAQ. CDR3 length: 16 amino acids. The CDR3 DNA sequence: TGTGCCAGCAGCGTCCGACAGGGGGCCACCTACAATGAGCAGTTCTTC. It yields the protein CASSVRQGATYNEQFF.

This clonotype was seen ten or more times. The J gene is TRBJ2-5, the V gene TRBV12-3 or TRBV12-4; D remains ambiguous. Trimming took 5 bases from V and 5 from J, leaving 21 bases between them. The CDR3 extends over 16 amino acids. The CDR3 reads CASSAWGIGLGETQYF. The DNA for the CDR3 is TGTGCCAGCAGTGCCTGGGGAATCGGTTTGGGGGAGACCCAGTACTTC.

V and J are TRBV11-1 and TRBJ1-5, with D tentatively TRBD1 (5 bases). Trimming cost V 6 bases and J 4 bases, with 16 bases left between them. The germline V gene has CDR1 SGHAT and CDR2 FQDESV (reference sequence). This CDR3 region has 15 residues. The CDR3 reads CASRGERRSNQPQHF. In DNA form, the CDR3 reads TGTGCCAGCAGAGGGGAGCGGCGGAGTAATCAGCCCCAGCATTTT.

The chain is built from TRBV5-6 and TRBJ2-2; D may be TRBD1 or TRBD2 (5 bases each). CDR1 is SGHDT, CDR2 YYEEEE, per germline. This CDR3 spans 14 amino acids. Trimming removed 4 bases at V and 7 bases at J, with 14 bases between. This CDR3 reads CASSQGRPGGELFF. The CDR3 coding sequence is TGTGCCAGCAGCCAGGGACGGCCCGGCGGGGAGCTGTTTTTT.

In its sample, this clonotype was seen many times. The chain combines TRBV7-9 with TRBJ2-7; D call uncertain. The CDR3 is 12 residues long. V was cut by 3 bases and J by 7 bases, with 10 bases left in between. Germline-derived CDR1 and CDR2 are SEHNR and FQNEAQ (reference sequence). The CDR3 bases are TGTGCCAGCAGCTTCGGGCAAGAGGAGCAGTACTTC. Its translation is CASSFGQEEQYF. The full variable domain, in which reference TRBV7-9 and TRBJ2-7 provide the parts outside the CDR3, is DTGVSQNPRHKITKRGQNVTFRCDPISEHNRLYWYRQTLGQGPEFLTYFQNEAQLEKSRLLSDRFSAERPKGSFSTLEIQRTEQGDSAMYLCASSFGQEEQYFGPGTRLTVT.

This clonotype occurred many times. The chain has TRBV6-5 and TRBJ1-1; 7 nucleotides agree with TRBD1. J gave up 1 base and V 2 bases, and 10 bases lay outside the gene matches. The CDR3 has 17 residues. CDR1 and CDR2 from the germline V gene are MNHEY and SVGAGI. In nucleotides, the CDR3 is TGTGCCAGCAGTTACCCCGCTGGACAGGATGAGAACACTGAAGCTTTCTTT. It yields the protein CASSYPAGQDENTEAFF.

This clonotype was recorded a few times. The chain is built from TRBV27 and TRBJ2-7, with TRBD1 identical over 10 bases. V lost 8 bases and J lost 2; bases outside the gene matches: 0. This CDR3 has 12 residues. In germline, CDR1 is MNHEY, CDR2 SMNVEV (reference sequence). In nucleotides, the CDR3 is TGTGCCAGCGGACAGGGGGCCTACGAGCAGTACGTC. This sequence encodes CASGQGAYEQYV.

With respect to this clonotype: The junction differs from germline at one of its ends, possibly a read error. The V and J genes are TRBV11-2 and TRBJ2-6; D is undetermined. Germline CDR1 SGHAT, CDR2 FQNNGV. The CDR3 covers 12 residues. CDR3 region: CVSSSGANVLTF. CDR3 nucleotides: TGTGTCAGCAGCTCCGGGGCCAACGTCCTGACTTTC. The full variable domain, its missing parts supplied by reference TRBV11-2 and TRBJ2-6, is EAGVAQSPRYKIIEKRQSVAFWCNPISGHATLYWYQQILGQGPKLLIQFQNNGVVDDSQLPKDRFSAERLKGVDSTLKIQPAKLEDSAVYLCVSSSGANVLTFGAGSRLTVL.

For the CDR3, the DNA is TGTGCCAGCAGCTCCTACCGGGATCCTCGGGCCAATGAGCAGTTCTTC. It specifies CASSSYRDPRANEQFF. The chain is built from TRBV7-1 and TRBJ2-1, with a possible D match to TRBD2 (5 bases). TRBV7-1 is an ORF for which the function is uncertain. The V gene lost 3 bases and the J gene lost 6 bases, with 18 bases spanning the gap. The CDR3 length is 16 residues.

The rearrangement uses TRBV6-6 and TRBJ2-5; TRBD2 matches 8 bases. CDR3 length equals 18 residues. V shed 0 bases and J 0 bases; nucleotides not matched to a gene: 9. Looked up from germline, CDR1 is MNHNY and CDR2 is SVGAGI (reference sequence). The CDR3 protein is CASSYSWEGGGYQETQYF. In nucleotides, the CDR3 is TGTGCCAGCAGTTACTCATGGGAAGGCGGGGGGTACCAAGAGACCCAGTACTTC.

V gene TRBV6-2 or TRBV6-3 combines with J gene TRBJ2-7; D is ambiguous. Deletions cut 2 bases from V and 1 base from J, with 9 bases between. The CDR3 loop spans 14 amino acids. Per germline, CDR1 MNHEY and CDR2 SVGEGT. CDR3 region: CASSYPGLSYEQYV. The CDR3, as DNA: TGTGCCAGCAGTTACCCGGGCCTTTCCTACGAGCAGTACGTC.

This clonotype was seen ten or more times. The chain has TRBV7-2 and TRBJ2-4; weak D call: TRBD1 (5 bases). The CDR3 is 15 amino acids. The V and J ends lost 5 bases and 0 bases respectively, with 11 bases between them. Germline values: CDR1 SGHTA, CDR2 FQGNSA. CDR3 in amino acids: CASSLPTEAKNIQYF. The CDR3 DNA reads TGTGCCAGCAGCCTACCGACAGAAGCCAAAAACATTCAGTACTTC.

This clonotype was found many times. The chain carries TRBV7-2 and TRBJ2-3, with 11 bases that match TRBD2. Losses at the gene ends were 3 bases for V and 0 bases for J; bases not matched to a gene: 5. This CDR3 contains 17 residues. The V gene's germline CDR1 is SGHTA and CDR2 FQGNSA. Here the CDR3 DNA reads TGTGCCAGCAGCTTCAGATTAGCGGGGGGGAGCACAGATACGCAGTATTTT. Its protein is CASSFRLAGGSTDTQYF.

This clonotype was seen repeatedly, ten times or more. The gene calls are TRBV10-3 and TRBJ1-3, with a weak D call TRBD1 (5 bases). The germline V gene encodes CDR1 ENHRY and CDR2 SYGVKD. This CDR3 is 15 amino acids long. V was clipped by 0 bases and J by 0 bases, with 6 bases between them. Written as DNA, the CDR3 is TGTGCCATCAGTGAGTCAGGGGTCTCTGGAAACACCATATATTTT. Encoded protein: CAISESGVSGNTIYF.

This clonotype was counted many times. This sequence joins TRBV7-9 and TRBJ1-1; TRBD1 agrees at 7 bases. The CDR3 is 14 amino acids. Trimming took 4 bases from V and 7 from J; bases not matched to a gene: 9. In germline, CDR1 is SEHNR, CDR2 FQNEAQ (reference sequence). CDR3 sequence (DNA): TGTGCCAGCAGCTCCCCCGACAGGGTCAGTGAAGCTTTCTTT. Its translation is CASSSPDRVSEAFF.

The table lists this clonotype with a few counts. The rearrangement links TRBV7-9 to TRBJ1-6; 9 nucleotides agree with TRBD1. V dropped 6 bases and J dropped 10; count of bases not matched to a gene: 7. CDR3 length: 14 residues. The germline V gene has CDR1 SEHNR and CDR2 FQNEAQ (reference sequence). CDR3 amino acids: CASRSGTGRSPLHF. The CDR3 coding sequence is TGTGCCAGCAGGTCCGGGACAGGGAGATCACCCCTCCACTTT.

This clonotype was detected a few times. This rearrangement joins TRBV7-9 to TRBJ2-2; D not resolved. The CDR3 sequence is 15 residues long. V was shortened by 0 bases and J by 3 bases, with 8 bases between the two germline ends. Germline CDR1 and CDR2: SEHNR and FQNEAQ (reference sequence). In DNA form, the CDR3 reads TGTGCCAGCAGCTTAGCGCGATTGGACACCGGGGAGCTGTTTTTT. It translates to CASSLARLDTGELFF.

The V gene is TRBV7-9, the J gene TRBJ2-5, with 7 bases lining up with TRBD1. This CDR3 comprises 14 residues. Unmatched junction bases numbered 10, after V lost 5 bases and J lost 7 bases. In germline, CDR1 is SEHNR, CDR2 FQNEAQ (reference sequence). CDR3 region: CASSPRQGRGTQYF. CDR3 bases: TGTGCCAGCAGCCCTCGACAGGGAAGAGGGACCCAGTACTTC.

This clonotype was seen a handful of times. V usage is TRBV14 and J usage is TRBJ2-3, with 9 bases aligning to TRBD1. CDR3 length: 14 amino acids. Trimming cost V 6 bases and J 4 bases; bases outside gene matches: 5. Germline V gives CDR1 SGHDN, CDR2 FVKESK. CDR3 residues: CASRKTGGPDTQYF. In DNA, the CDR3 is TGTGCCAGCAGAAAGACAGGGGGACCAGATACGCAGTATTTT.

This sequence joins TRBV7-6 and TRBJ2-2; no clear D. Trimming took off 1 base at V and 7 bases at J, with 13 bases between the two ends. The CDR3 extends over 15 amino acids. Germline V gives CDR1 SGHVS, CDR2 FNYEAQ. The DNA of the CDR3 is TGTGCCAGCAGCTTAGAAGTCTCCCCCCACGGGGAGCTGTTTTTT. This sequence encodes CASSLEVSPHGELFF.

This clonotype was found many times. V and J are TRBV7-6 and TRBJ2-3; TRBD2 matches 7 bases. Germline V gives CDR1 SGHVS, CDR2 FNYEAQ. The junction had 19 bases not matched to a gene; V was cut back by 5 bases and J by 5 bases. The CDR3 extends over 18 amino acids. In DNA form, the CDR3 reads TGTGCCAGCAGCCCCTCCTTGGCGCGGGGGTCCGGGGTAGATACGCAGTATTTT. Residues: CASSPSLARGSGVDTQYF.

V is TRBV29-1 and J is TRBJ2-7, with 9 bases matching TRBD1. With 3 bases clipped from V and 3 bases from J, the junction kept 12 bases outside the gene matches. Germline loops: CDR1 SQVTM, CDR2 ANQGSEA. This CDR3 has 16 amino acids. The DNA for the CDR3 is TGCAGCGTTGAGTTTGTGGGGACAGGGAAAGGCTACGAGCAGTACTTC. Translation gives CSVEFVGTGKGYEQYF.